This record concerns one T cell receptor beta chain sequence. Its antigen is unknown. CDR3 length: 15 amino acids. Germline CDR1 and CDR2: SGHTA and FQGTGA. V lost 5 bases, J lost 2 bases, and 12 bases lay in between. This sample was included in a study of T-cell memory formation after mild COVID-19. Study conclusions and caveats: Contracting clones, day 15 to 85, had balanced CD4/CD8, and later expanders favored CD4+.

TCRdb reanalysed the 5' RACE reads using MiXCR and keeps one entry per CDR3 protein. Of 98,000 or so distinct CDR3 sequences in the sample, 15% to 20% are singletons; the top ten hold around 5.1%. This clonotype was sampled from a young man who had mild COVID-19 (a few samples of this study predate the infection). Cell type and time point are not known. The source material was PBMCs or a T cell subset sorted from them (not recorded which). The chain has TRBV7-3 and TRBJ2-2; D tentatively reads TRBD1 or TRBD2 (5 bases each). CDR3 nucleotide sequence: TGTGCCAGCAGCCCTCGTGGGGGAAACACCGGGGAGCTGTTTTTT. The encoded protein is CASSPRGGNTGELFF.